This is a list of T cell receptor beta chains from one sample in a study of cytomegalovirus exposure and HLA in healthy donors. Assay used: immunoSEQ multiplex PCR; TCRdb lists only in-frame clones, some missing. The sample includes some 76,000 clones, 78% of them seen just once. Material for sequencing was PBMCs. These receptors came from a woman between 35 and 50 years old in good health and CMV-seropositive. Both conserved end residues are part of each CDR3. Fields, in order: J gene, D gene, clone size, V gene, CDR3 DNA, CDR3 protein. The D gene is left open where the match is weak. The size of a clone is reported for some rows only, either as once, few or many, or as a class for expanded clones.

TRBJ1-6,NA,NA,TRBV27,TGTGCCAGCAGTGACCTCGATAGCTCCTATAATTCCCCCCTCCACTTT,CASSDLDSSYNSPLHF
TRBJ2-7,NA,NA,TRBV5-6,TGTGCCAGCAGCTTTGGAGGACCTGTCTCCTACGGGCAGTACTTC,CASSFGGPVSYGQYF
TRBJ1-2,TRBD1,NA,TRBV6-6,TGTGCCAGCAGACCGGGACAGATTCTCTATGGCTACACCTTC,CASRPGQILYGYTF
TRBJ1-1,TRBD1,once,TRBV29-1,TGCAGCGTGAAGGGACAGGGGGCGTATATGGACACTGAAGCTTTCTTT,CSVKGQGAYMDTEAFF
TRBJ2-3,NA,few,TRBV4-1,TGCGCCAGCAGCCCCGGGTGGAGCGGGTTCGAAGATACGCAGTATTTT,CASSPGWSGFEDTQYF
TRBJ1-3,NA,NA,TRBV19,TGTGCCAGTAGTATAGGGTTCGAGGGTCCAGGAAACACCATATATTTT,CASSIGFEGPGNTIYF
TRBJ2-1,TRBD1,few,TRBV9,TGTGCCAGCAGCTTGGACAGGGGGTCCTACAATGAGCAGTTCTTC,CASSLDRGSYNEQFF
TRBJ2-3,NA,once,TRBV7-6,TGTGCCAGCAGCTTAGGGGGGGACACAGATACGCAGTATTTT,CASSLGGDTDTQYF
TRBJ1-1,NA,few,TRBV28,TGTGCCAGCAGCCCACAGGGATATGTTGAAGCTTTCTTT,CASSPQGYVEAFF
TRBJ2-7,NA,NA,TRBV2,TGTGCCAGCAGCGCCCGCCTCCAGGGCCAATACGAGCAGTACTTC,CASSARLQGQYEQYF
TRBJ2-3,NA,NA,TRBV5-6,TGTGCCAGCAGCGCGACACAAACAGATACGCAGTATTTT,CASSATQTDTQYF
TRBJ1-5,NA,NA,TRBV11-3,TGTGCCAGCAGCACGGTTTTTAATCAGCCCCAGCATTTT,CASSTVFNQPQHF
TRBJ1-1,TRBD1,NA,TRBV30,TGTGCCTGGAGTGCCGGGACAGGGATATTTGAAGCTTTCTTT,CAWSAGTGIFEAFF
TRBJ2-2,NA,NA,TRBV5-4,TGTGCCAGCAGCTCACAGAACACCGGGGAGCTGTTTTTT,CASSSQNTGELFF
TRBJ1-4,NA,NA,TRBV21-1,TGTGCCAGCGGCAGAGGGTCCTTTGGGGAAAAACTGTTTTTT,CASGRGSFGEKLFF